This TCR beta chain was profiled in a study of T cells in Graves' hyperthyroidism and ophthalmopathy. The overall study: Staff took peripheral blood when the initial diagnosis was made, before any treatment began. Study results and caveats: From stable hyperthyroidism, ophthalmopathy was set apart by a 13 V-J model.

Authors of the study amplified TCR beta CDR3 regions from RNA transcripts. HTBI primers were employed in a first-round RT-PCR of the TCR CDR3. TCRdb used MiXCR to reprocess the multiplex PCR reads, holding one entry per CDR3 protein. The profile shows nearly 600,000 distinct CDR3 sequences, 14% of them singletons. For this clonotype: Its target is unknown. Germline is not matched at one junction end, which may reflect a read error.

This CDR3 comprises 14 residues. Germline-derived CDR1 and CDR2 are SGHNT and YENEEA. Researchers barred patients who had uncontrolled infection, other autoimmune disease, pregnancy or lactation. Each diagnosis was grounded in clinical symptoms, serum thyroxine and TRAb, thyroid ultrasound, and orbital computed tomography. The chain carries TRBV11-3 and TRBJ1-6, with 7 bases fitting TRBD1. The receptor was isolated from a woman younger than 45 with Graves' hyperthyroidism that later progressed to Graves' ophthalmopathy. The sequencing input was blood. CDR3 protein: CASSPEGGHSPPHF. In DNA, the CDR3 is TGTGCCAGCAGCCCCGAAGGGGGCCATTCACCCCCCCACTTT.